The clone carrying this T cell receptor beta chain turned up a few times. Its antigen is not known. The sample comes from a study of vaccination effects on CD4 cells after COVID-19. Study-level results: Marked clonal contraction of both clone types appeared late after vaccination.

Viral peptide pool expansion of antigen-specific CD4+ T cells preceded sequencing in the ViraFEST assay. Investigators separated out CD4+ T cells once around nine days of culture had passed. Documented for the person is a PCR-confirmed SARS-CoV-2 infection occurring between March and December 2020. Every well housed some 1.8 million PBMC, which grew in culture alongside around 10 IU/ml IL-2 and around 9.4 ug/ml peptides. TCRdb's copy holds only in-frame clones and misses some; the assay was immunoSEQ multiplex PCR. The table includes about 20,000 clones, approximately 74% detected once. This sample comprised CD4+ T cells from PBMCs cultured with SARS-CoV-2 spike peptides, obtained before COVID-19 vaccination. The TCR was taken from a human donor who had a prior SARS-CoV-2 infection.

The CDR3 DNA is TGTGCCAGCAGTTTCTGGGGCACCGGGGAGCTGTTTTTT. Residues: CASSFWGTGELFF. The chain is built from TRBV27 and TRBJ2-2; D uncertain. CDR1 and CDR2 (germline): MNHEY, SMNVEV (reference sequence). The CDR3 extends over 13 amino acids. Trimming took off 3 bases at V and 4 bases at J, with 6 bases between the two ends.